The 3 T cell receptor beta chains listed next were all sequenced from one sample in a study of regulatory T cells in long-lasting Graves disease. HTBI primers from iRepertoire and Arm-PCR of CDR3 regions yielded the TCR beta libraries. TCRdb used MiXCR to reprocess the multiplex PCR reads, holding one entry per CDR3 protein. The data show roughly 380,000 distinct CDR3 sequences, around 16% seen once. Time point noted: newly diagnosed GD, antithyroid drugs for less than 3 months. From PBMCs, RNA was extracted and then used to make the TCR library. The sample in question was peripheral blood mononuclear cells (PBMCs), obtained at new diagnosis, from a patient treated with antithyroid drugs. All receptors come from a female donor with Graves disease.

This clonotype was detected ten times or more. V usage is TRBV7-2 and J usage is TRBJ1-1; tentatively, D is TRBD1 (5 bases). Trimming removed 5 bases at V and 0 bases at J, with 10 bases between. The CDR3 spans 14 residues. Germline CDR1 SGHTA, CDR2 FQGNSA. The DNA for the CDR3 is TGTGCCAGCAGCCTAGGGGACCTGAACACTGAAGCTTTCTTT. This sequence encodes CASSLGDLNTEAFF.

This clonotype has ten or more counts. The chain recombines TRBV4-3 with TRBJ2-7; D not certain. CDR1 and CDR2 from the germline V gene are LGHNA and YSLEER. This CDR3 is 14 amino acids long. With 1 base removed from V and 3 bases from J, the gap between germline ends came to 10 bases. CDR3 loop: CASSQAAWDYEQYF. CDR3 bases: TGCGCCAGCAGCCAAGCGGCGTGGGACTACGAGCAGTACTTC.

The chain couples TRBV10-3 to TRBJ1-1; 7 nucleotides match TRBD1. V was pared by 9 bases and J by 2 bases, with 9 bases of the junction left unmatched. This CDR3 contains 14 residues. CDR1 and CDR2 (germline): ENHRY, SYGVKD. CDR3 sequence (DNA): TGTGCCATACAGGGGAGTGGGCCAAACACTGAAGCTTTCTTT. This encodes CAIQGSGPNTEAFF.